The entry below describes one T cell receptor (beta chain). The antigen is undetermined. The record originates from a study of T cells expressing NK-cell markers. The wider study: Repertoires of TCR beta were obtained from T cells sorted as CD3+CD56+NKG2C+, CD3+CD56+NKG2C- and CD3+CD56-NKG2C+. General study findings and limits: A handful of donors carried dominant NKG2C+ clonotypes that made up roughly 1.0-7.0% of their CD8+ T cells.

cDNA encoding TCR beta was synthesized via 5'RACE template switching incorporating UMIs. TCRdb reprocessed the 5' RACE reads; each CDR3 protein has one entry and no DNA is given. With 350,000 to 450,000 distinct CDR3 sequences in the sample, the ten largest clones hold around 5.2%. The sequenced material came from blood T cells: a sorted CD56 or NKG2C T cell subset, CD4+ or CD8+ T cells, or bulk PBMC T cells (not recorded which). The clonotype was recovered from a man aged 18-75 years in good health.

The CDR3 here is CASSLAGQSYYEQYF. The genes are TRBV5-1 and TRBJ2-7. From germline, CDR1 is SGHRS and CDR2 YFSETQ. The CDR3 extends over 15 amino acids.